Shown below are 8 T cell receptor beta chains from a single sample sequenced in a study of blood T cell repertoires in COVID-19. Here immunoSEQ multiplex PCR was the method, and the copy in TCRdb shows in-frame clones only, minus some. The sample carries approximately 400,000 clones, more than 70% recorded once. Input material: peripheral blood. The source of these receptors is a man aged 40-49 years with acute or convalescent COVID-19.

The rearrangement joins TRBV10-3 to TRBJ1-1; possibly TRBD1 for D (5 bases). The germline gives CDR1 ENHRY, CDR2 SYGVKD. The CDR3 has 13 amino acids. Deletions cut 0 bases from V and 4 bases from J, with 6 bases between. CDR3 loop: CAISESRATEAFF. In DNA, the CDR3 is TGTGCCATCAGTGAGTCCAGGGCCACTGAAGCTTTCTTT.

The chain has TRBV6-5 and TRBJ1-1, with D perhaps TRBD1 (5 bases). The V and J ends lost 5 bases and 5 bases respectively, with 12 bases between them. CDR3 length: 13 amino acids. Germline lookup yields CDR1 MNHEY and CDR2 SVGAGI. For the CDR3, the DNA is TGTGCCAGCAGTCTCTATCAGGGTACTGAAGCTTTCTTT. This encodes CASSLYQGTEAFF.

This rearrangement joins TRBV4-1 to TRBJ1-5, with D unclear. CDR1 is MGHRA and CDR2 is YSYEKL in the germline V gene. This CDR3 region has 15 residues. The V gene lost 0 bases and the J gene lost 9 bases, with 15 bases spanning the gap. The DNA of the CDR3 is TGCGCCAGCAGCCAAGATAACCTCGGGGTCTGGCCCCAGCATTTT. Translation: CASSQDNLGVWPQHF.

The V call is TRBV5-1, the J call TRBJ2-3, with 10 nucleotides matching TRBD1. CDR1 SGHRS and CDR2 YFSETQ come from the germline V gene. This CDR3 is 16 amino acids long. The V and J ends lost 3 bases and 7 bases, in that order; junction bases with no gene match: 11. CDR3 nucleotide sequence: TGCGCCAGCAGCTGGGGCCCGGGACAGGGGATTAATACGCAGTATTTT. This codes for CASSWGPGQGINTQYF. Full variable domain (remainder filled in from reference TRBV5-1 and TRBJ2-3): KAGVTQTPRYLIKTRGQQVTLSCSPISGHRSVSWYQQTPGQGLQFLFEYFSETQRNKGNFPGRFSGRQFSNSRSEMNVSTLELGDSALYLCASSWGPGQGINTQYFGPGTRLTVL.

The rearrangement joins TRBV9 to TRBJ1-2; D might be TRBD1 (5 bases). Germline V gene sequence: CDR1 SGDLS, CDR2 YYNGEE. This CDR3 region has 14 residues. V was clipped by 4 bases and J by 7 bases, with 17 bases between them. The CDR3 region is CASSPEAGMGGYTF. DNA of the CDR3: TGTGCCAGCAGCCCCGAGGCAGGGATGGGTGGCTACACCTTC.

The chain links TRBV28 to TRBJ2-3, with 15 positions matching TRBD2. CDR1 MDHEN and CDR2 SYDVKM come from the germline V gene. This CDR3 region has 17 residues. Trimming at V came to 6 bases and at J to 7 bases, leaving 11 bases not matched to a gene. CDR3 region: CASSRGLAGGVENTQYF. The CDR3, as DNA: TGTGCCAGCAGCCGAGGACTAGCGGGAGGGGTCGAGAATACGCAGTATTTT. The full variable domain, completed using reference TRBV28 and TRBJ2-3, is DVKVTQSSRYLVKRTGEKVFLECVQDMDHENMFWYRQDPGLGLRLIYFSYDVKMKEKGDIPEGYSVSREKKERFSLILESASTNQTSMYLCASSRGLAGGVENTQYFGPGTRLTVL.

The rearrangement joins TRBV19 to TRBJ1-2, with a tentative D call TRBD1 (5 bases). The V gene's germline CDR1 is LNHDA and CDR2 SQIVND (reference sequence). V was shortened by 3 bases and J by 3 bases, with 11 bases between the two germline ends. This CDR3 region has 14 residues. The CDR3 protein is CASSIGREDYGYTF. CDR3 bases: TGTGCCAGTAGTATTGGCAGGGAGGACTATGGCTACACCTTC.

This chain joins TRBV7-9 and TRBJ2-2; 12 bases are a match to TRBD2. Unmatched junction bases numbered 1, after V lost 1 base and J lost 1 base. Per the germline V gene, CDR1 is SEHNR and CDR2 is FQNEAQ (reference sequence). CDR3 size: 17 residues. DNA for the CDR3: TGTGCCAGCAGCTTAGGGACTAGCGGGATGAACACCGGGGAGCTGTTTTTT. As protein: CASSLGTSGMNTGELFF. The full variable domain, completed using reference TRBV7-9 and TRBJ2-2, is DTGVSQNPRHKITKRGQNVTFRCDPISEHNRLYWYRQTLGQGPEFLTYFQNEAQLEKSRLLSDRFSAERPKGSFSTLEIQRTEQGDSAMYLCASSLGTSGMNTGELFFGEGSRLTVL.